The sequence of this T cell receptor (beta chain) was determined in a study of blood T cell repertoires in COVID-19. From germline, CDR1 is MGHRA and CDR2 YSYEKL. J was trimmed by 10 bases and V by 2 bases; bases with no gene match: 7. The CDR3 length is 15 residues. Repertoires were generated with immunoSEQ multiplex PCR, while TCRdb's copy carries only in-frame clones and drops some. The table shows some 220,000 clones, with 80% to 85% occurring only once. The clonotype comes from a woman aged 55-75 years who had recovered from COVID-19. Material for sequencing was peripheral blood. This chain connects TRBV4-1 to TRBJ2-1; TRBD2 agrees at 11 bases. The DNA for the CDR3 is TGCGCCAGCAGCCAAATAGCGGGGGGGGTGAGGGAGCAGTTCTTC. Amino acids: CASSQIAGGVREQFF.